This T cell receptor (beta chain) was profiled in a study of shared clonotypes between healthy human individuals. Study observations and caveats: Compared with memory subsets, naive subsets generally had larger estimated richness. Several donors had roughly 5.2% of their naive CD4 clonotypes in common.

Sorted subsets were amplified in replicate PCRs using around 0.2 ug DNA, roughly 30,000 T cell genomes. The method was immunoSEQ multiplex PCR; TCRdb's version includes in-frame clones alone and lacks a portion of them. The table has some 630,000 clones, around 96% seen once. Regarding this clone: The target antigen is unknown.

Positively selected for CCR7, the CD45RO-negative cells used as naive CD8 cells excluded terminally differentiated effector memory CD45RA+ cells. Germline values: CDR1 SEHNR, CDR2 FQNEAQ (reference sequence). The CDR3 is made up of 16 amino acids. V was trimmed by 1 base and J by 0 bases, leaving 10 bases between them. Material for sequencing was naive CD8+ T cells sorted from blood. This receptor was obtained from a woman in her 30s in good health. The chain carries TRBV7-9 and TRBJ2-1; perhaps TRBD2 as D (6 bases). Here the CDR3 reads CASSLVPGDSYNEQFF. CDR3 coding DNA: TGTGCCAGCAGCTTAGTTCCGGGGGACTCCTACAATGAGCAGTTCTTC.